What follows is one TCR beta chain and its context. With 60 Vbeta and 13 Jbeta primers, the PCR was carried out. The assay was immunoSEQ multiplex PCR, and TCRdb's table has in-frame clones only and misses some. Here the sample spans over 80,000 clones, about three quarters being singletons. This specimen belongs to a study of cytomegalovirus exposure and HLA in healthy donors. About the research overall: The early release's HLA-typed donors yielded about 85 million unique TCRs. Caucasian-associated ancestry cluster membership applied to approximately 80% of around 400 genotyped donors.

Germline CDR1 is MNHEY and CDR2 is SMNVEV (reference sequence). The CDR3 is made up of 17 amino acids. J lost 1 base, V lost 0 bases, and 6 bases had no gene match. Sample: PBMCs. The rearrangement uses TRBV27 and TRBJ1-1, with 9 bases fitting TRBD1. The sequence came from a middle-aged man in good health and CMV-seronegative. CDR3 in amino acids: CASSLSAGTGRNTEAFF. In nucleotides, the CDR3 is TGTGCCAGCAGTTTATCGGCCGGGACAGGGCGGAACACTGAAGCTTTCTTT.